These 32 T cell receptor beta chains came from one sample sequenced in a study of Tregs in tolerant kidney transplant recipients. Sequenced by immunoSEQ multiplex PCR; TCRdb stores in-frame clones only, minus some. Of more than 90,000 clones listed, approximately 90% are singletons. Sequences were obtained from CD4+ T cells from blood. These TCRs come from a human donor in good health.

This chain joins TRBV5-1 and TRBJ2-2, with TRBD2 matching 7 bases. Germline lookup yields CDR1 SGHRS and CDR2 YFSETQ. With V trimmed by 0 bases and J by 5 bases, 4 bases remained unmatched. The CDR3 has 15 residues. CDR3 in amino acids: CASSLVQGGTGELFF. DNA of the CDR3: TGCGCCAGCAGCTTGGTGCAGGGAGGGACCGGGGAGCTGTTTTTT.

As DNA, the CDR3 is TGTGCCAGCAGCTTCCCGGGACAGGGGGCCGAGCAGTACTTC. Translation gives CASSFPGQGAEQYF. The chain uses TRBV11-2 and TRBJ2-7, with 12 bases fitting TRBD1. Germline CDR1 and CDR2: SGHAT and FQNNGV. J gave up 6 bases and V 3 bases, and 3 bases lay outside the gene matches. This CDR3 has 14 amino acids.

This rearrangement joins TRBV2 to TRBJ1-1, with 9 bases fitting TRBD1. Trimming took 8 bases from V and 2 from J; bases not matched to a gene: 3. The CDR3 length is 13 residues. Germline V lookup: CDR1 SNHLY, CDR2 FYNNEI. CDR3 nucleotides: TGTGCCAGCGGGGGACAGGGTAACACTGAAGCTTTCTTT. This sequence encodes CASGGQGNTEAFF.

The chain employs TRBV27 and TRBJ2-1, with 13 bases that match TRBD2. Trimming at V came to 3 bases and at J to 6 bases, leaving 2 bases not matched to a gene. CDR3 length: 15 residues. Per germline, CDR1 MNHEY and CDR2 SMNVEV (reference sequence). CDR3 sequence (DNA): TGTGCCAGCAGTTTTCGGACTAGCGGGAGCAATGAGCAGTTCTTC. Its protein product is CASSFRTSGSNEQFF.

This clone was found a few times. This chain links TRBV10-3 with TRBJ1-5; 10 bases are a match to TRBD1. The trim removed 6 bases at V and 1 base at J, leaving 6 bases unmatched. From germline, CDR1 is ENHRY and CDR2 SYGVKD. The CDR3 length is 16 residues. The DNA for the CDR3 is TGTGCCATCAGGGGCGGGACAGGGGAGAGCAATCAGCCCCAGCATTTT. Translation gives CAIRGGTGESNQPQHF.

The chain carries TRBV5-1 and TRBJ1-2, with 8 bases fitting TRBD1. Germline CDR1 reads SGHRS; CDR2 reads YFSETQ. The CDR3 consists of 15 residues. V trimming: 3 bases; J trimming: 4 bases; junction bases outside the gene matches: 8. The CDR3 loop is CASSSTGDSSYGYTF. Here the CDR3 DNA reads TGCGCCAGCAGCTCGACAGGGGACAGTTCCTATGGCTACACCTTC. The variable domain in full, completed from reference TRBV5-1 and TRBJ1-2, reads KAGVTQTPRYLIKTRGQQVTLSCSPISGHRSVSWYQQTPGQGLQFLFEYFSETQRNKGNFPGRFSGRQFSNSRSEMNVSTLELGDSALYLCASSSTGDSSYGYTFGSGTRLTVV.

The sample holds a few counts of this clone. The V and J genes are TRBV9 and TRBJ2-5; 9 nucleotides line up with TRBD2. The CDR3 length is 17 residues. Germline CDR1 SGDLS, CDR2 YYNGEE. Trimming removed 4 bases from V and 2 bases from J; junction bases left unmatched: 12. CDR3 sequence (DNA): TGTGCCAGCAGCAGACGGCTAGCGGGGAGAGAACAAGAGACCCAGTACTTC. This sequence encodes CASSRRLAGREQETQYF.

This chain uses TRBV11-2 with TRBJ2-7; D might be TRBD2 (5 bases). The CDR3 contains 14 residues. From germline, CDR1 is SGHAT and CDR2 FQNNGV. V shed 6 bases and J shed 6 bases, with 18 bases lying between them. CDR3 amino acids: CASRSPAGRGEQYF. CDR3 nucleotides: TGTGCCAGCAGAAGCCCGGCGGGTCGGGGCGAGCAGTACTTC.

V usage is TRBV9 and J usage is TRBJ2-1, with TRBD2 matching over 11 bases. V lost 2 bases to trimming and J lost 6 bases; unmatched junction nucleotides: 1. There are 14 residues in the CDR3. Germline V lookup: CDR1 SGDLS, CDR2 YYNGEE. CDR3 loop: CASSVSGRANEQFF. The CDR3, as DNA: TGTGCCAGCAGCGTTAGCGGGAGGGCCAATGAGCAGTTCTTC.

The genes are TRBV6-6 and TRBJ1-1; D is unresolved. Trimming removed 5 bases from V and 3 bases from J, with 7 bases in between. Germline V gene lookup returns CDR1 MNHNY and CDR2 SVGAGI (reference sequence). The CDR3 contains 12 residues. CDR3 bases: TGTGCCAGCAGTCCCGCGGACACTGAAGCTTTCTTT. As protein: CASSPADTEAFF.

V gene TRBV6-5 combines with J gene TRBJ1-1; 8 bases map to TRBD1. V dropped 3 bases and J dropped 5; count of bases not matched to a gene: 11. Germline CDR1 is MNHEY and CDR2 is SVGAGI. The CDR3 length is 16 residues. The DNA of the CDR3 is TGTGCCAGCAGTTATTCCAACCAGGGGGCGCGGACTGAAGCTTTCTTT. It encodes CASSYSNQGARTEAFF.

As to this clone: Other DNA sequences within the sample encode an identical CDR3. The gene calls are TRBV18 and TRBJ2-1, with TRBD1 as a possible D gene (6 bases). CDR3 length equals 13 residues. Germline CDR1 and CDR2: KGHSH and LQKENI. Trimming removed 3 bases at V and 3 bases at J, with 6 bases between. The CDR3 DNA reads as TGTGCCAGCTCACCGGACAGCTACAATGAGCAGTTCTTC. It is translated as CASSPDSYNEQFF.

The J gene is TRBJ1-5, the V gene TRBV6-1; the D gene is possibly TRBD1 (5 bases). The length of the CDR3 is 12 residues. Germline CDR1 and CDR2: MNHNS and SASEGT. Trimming took off 8 bases at V and 5 bases at J, with 10 bases between the two ends. The CDR3 DNA follows: TGTGCCAGCGGCCTCAGGGATCAGCCCCAGCATTTT. Amino acids: CASGLRDQPQHF.

The rearrangement links TRBV4-2 to TRBJ2-1; D is ambiguous. The V end lost 1 base, the J end lost 11 bases, and 12 bases lay between the germline ends. The CDR3 has 13 residues. Germline V gene data show CDR1 as LGHNA and CDR2 as YNFKEQ. This chain's CDR3 is CASSQVTPSQQFF. DNA of the CDR3: TGTGCCAGCAGCCAAGTAACCCCCAGCCAGCAGTTCTTC.

The gene calls are TRBV7-2 and TRBJ2-2; 10 nucleotides align to TRBD2. CDR3 size: 17 residues. The V gene end was trimmed by 2 bases and the J gene end by 4 bases; junction bases not matched to a gene: 7. The V gene's germline CDR1 is SGHTA and CDR2 FQGNSA. The CDR3 nucleotides are TGTGCCAGCAGCTTACAGGGACTAGCGCCTTCCACCGGGGAGCTGTTTTTT. Protein product: CASSLQGLAPSTGELFF.

The rearrangement uses TRBV30 and TRBJ1-5; possible D gene TRBD1, 6 bases. With 3 bases removed from V and 6 bases from J, the gap between germline ends came to 12 bases. Germline CDR1 and CDR2: GTSNPN and SVGIG (reference sequence). This CDR3 comprises 13 residues. In DNA form, the CDR3 reads TGTGCCTGGAGCTTGACAGGTTTTCAGCCCCAGCATTTT. This encodes CAWSLTGFQPQHF. Full variable domain (missing parts from reference TRBV30 and TRBJ1-5): SQTIHQWPATLVQPVGSPLSLECTVEGTSNPNLYWYRQAAGRGLQLLFYSVGIGQISSEVPQNLSASRPQDRQFILSSKKLLLSDSGFYLCAWSLTGFQPQHFGDGTRLSIL.

The chain uses TRBV12-5 and TRBJ2-3; D ambiguous. The V gene's germline CDR1 is LGHNT and CDR2 FRNRAP. The CDR3 totals 15 residues. Trimming shortened V by 1 base and J by 2 bases, and 10 bases separated the two germline ends. Here the CDR3 DNA reads TGTGCTAGTGGTTTGGGGAGCACTAACACAGATACGCAGTATTTT. This sequence encodes CASGLGSTNTDTQYF.

The CDR3 coding sequence is TGTGCCAGCAGCGTAGAAGCCACCCCTCGGGGCTCCACCAGTGGCTACACCTTC. The encoded protein is CASSVEATPRGSTSGYTF. The chain uses TRBV9 and TRBJ1-2; a possible D gene is TRBD1 (5 bases). Germline loops: CDR1 SGDLS, CDR2 YYNGEE. V was trimmed by 0 bases and J by 7 bases, leaving 25 bases between them. The CDR3 loop spans 18 amino acids.

J is TRBJ2-3 and V is TRBV5-1; D is ambiguous. The CDR3 covers 14 residues. Germline CDR1 SGHRS, CDR2 YFSETQ. Trimming took 3 bases from V and 0 from J, leaving 8 bases between them. CDR3 DNA: TGCGCCAGCAGCTCGGCGCGTAGCACAGATACGCAGTATTTT. It translates to CASSSARSTDTQYF.

The chain has TRBV5-1 and TRBJ2-7; the D gene could be TRBD1 or TRBD2 (5 bases each). V lost 0 bases to trimming and J lost 0 bases, with 16 bases between them. CDR1 is SGHRS, CDR2 YFSETQ, per germline. The CDR3 runs 17 residues. This CDR3 is CASSLAASGTASYEQYF. The CDR3 DNA reads TGCGCCAGCAGCTTGGCGGCCAGTGGGACCGCCTCCTACGAGCAGTACTTC.

The chain combines TRBV19 with TRBJ2-6, with D possibly matching TRBD2 (5 bases). CDR3 size: 15 residues. The germline gives CDR1 LNHDA, CDR2 SQIVND (reference sequence). V lost 5 bases and J lost 0, with 8 bases in between. CDR3 amino acids: CASSPRGSGANVLTF. The DNA of the CDR3 is TGTGCCAGTAGTCCTCGGGGCTCTGGGGCCAACGTCCTGACTTTC.

V gene TRBV15 combines with J gene TRBJ2-3, with TRBD2 matching over 14 bases. The CDR3 totals 19 residues. Per germline, CDR1 LNHNV and CDR2 YYDKDF (reference sequence). J was trimmed by 3 bases and V by 1 base; bases with no gene match: 9. Here the CDR3 reads CATSRAGLAGGGATDTQYF. In nucleotides, the CDR3 is TGTGCCACCAGCAGAGCTGGACTAGCGGGAGGAGGCGCTACAGATACGCAGTATTTT.

The chain joins TRBV7-6 to TRBJ2-1, with no clear D. Per germline, CDR1 SGHVS and CDR2 FNYEAQ. Trimming pared 6 bases from V and 9 bases from J, leaving 12 bases between. This CDR3 is 12 amino acids long. In DNA, the CDR3 is TGTGCCAGCAGTTTCAACTCTTTTGAGCAGTTCTTC. This gives the protein CASSFNSFEQFF.

The gene calls are TRBV5-1 and TRBJ1-2, with 9 bases matching TRBD1. CDR1 is SGHRS, CDR2 YFSETQ, per germline. V lost 4 bases, J lost 8 bases, and 6 bases stayed unmatched. This CDR3 is built from 13 residues. CDR3 sequence (DNA): TGCGCCAGCAGCACGGAAACAGGGGGCGGCTACACCTTC. It specifies CASSTETGGGYTF.

This clone was picked up a small number of times. The chain uses TRBV5-1 and TRBJ2-7; 9 bases are a match to TRBD1. The ends lost 3 bases at V and 5 bases at J; junction bases unmatched: 12. CDR1 is SGHRS and CDR2 is YFSETQ in the germline V gene. This CDR3 comprises 16 residues. This chain's CDR3 is CASSSVPGQGSHEQYF. In nucleotides, the CDR3 is TGCGCCAGCAGCTCGGTGCCGGGACAGGGATCACACGAGCAGTACTTC.

J is TRBJ1-4 and V is TRBV30, with 7 bases matching TRBD1. Germline V gives CDR1 GTSNPN, CDR2 SVGIG (reference sequence). V lost 0 bases and J lost 8; bases outside the gene matches: 9. This CDR3 contains 15 residues. The CDR3 is CAWSVGDRVQEKLFF. In DNA, the CDR3 is TGTGCCTGGAGTGTCGGTGACAGGGTCCAGGAAAAACTGTTTTTT.

The V gene is TRBV5-1, the J gene TRBJ2-3, with D possibly TRBD2 on 5 matching bases. From germline, CDR1 is SGHRS and CDR2 YFSETQ. The CDR3 extends over 14 amino acids. Between the trimmed V and J ends, which lost 4 bases and 4 bases, there was a span of 13 bases. The DNA for the CDR3 is TGCGCCAGCAGCGGACCCAAAGCGGCAGATACGCAGTATTTT. Translating gives CASSGPKAADTQYF.

The chain links TRBV2 to TRBJ1-1, with a weak D call TRBD1 (6 bases). Germline-derived CDR1 and CDR2 are SNHLY and FYNNEI. The CDR3 runs to 15 residues. V lost 3 bases and J 11 bases, leaving 22 bases between the germline ends. The CDR3 DNA reads TGTGCCAGCAGTGACCCCGCGGACAGAGGGTCGGGGGCTTTCTTT. Translation gives CASSDPADRGSGAFF.

To note about this clone: Within the sample, other DNA sequences also encode this same CDR3. The V and J genes are TRBV7-8 and TRBJ2-3; 13 positions agree with TRBD2. V lost 6 bases, J lost 5 bases, and 8 bases stayed unmatched. The CDR3 has 16 residues. CDR1 and CDR2 (germline): SGHVS, FQNEAQ. Here the CDR3 DNA reads TGTGCCAGCAGACCGAGGACTAGCGGGAGAGGAGATACGCAGTATTTT. This translates into CASRPRTSGRGDTQYF.

The chain combines TRBV7-8 with TRBJ1-6; D unclear. The V and J ends lost 5 bases and 6 bases respectively, with 14 bases between them. Germline V gives CDR1 SGHVS, CDR2 FQNEAQ. This CDR3 region has 15 residues. The CDR3 is CASSPSRDFNSPLHF. The CDR3 coding sequence is TGTGCCAGCAGCCCTAGCCGGGATTTTAATTCACCCCTCCACTTT.

This clone occurred once. V gene TRBV7-7 combines with J gene TRBJ2-1; TRBD2 agrees at 13 bases. With 2 bases clipped from V and 8 bases from J, the junction kept 3 bases outside the gene matches. Germline assignment: CDR1 SSHAT and CDR2 FNYEAQ (reference sequence). This CDR3 spans 15 amino acids. The CDR3, as DNA: TGTGCCAGCAGCTTATGGACTAGCGGGAGCGATGAGCAGTTCTTC. Its translation: CASSLWTSGSDEQFF.

In regard to this clone: Compared with germline, one end of the junction differs, possibly owing to a read error. V is TRBV20-1 and J is TRBJ1-2, with D maybe TRBD1 (5 bases). The CDR3 covers 10 residues. Germline CDR1 DFQATT, CDR2 SNEGSKA (reference sequence). The CDR3 DNA reads TGCAGTACTTCTGGGGGGACGGGCCTTTTC. As protein: CSTSGGTGLF.